The clone carrying this T cell receptor (beta chain) was picked up many times. Its antigen remains unidentified. The sample is drawn from a study of Graves' ophthalmopathy and Graves' hyperthyroidism. Whole-study findings and limits: The majority of expanded thyroid clonotypes above 0.001 frequency also occurred in blood.

This CDR3 is built from 14 residues. CDR1 DFQATT and CDR2 SNEGSKA come from the germline V gene (reference sequence). V gave up 4 bases and J gave up 10 bases, with 22 bases separating them. Transcripts of RNA were the source for amplifying TCR beta CDR3 regions. Second-round multiplex PCR came after a first-round RT-PCR that employed HTBI primers. Each CDR3 protein is one row after TCRdb ran MiXCR on the multiplex PCR reads. The sample has about 480,000 distinct CDR3 sequences; approximately 14% are singletons. Each donor who had ophthalmopathy showed moderate-to-severe activity, a CAS of ≥3, a NOSPECS of ≥4, and a duration under 3 months. Diagnosis used clinical symptoms, serum thyroxine, TRAb, thyroid ultrasound and orbital computed tomography. PBMCs were density-gradient isolated from approximately 10 ml fresh blood.

The V gene is TRBV20-1, the J gene TRBJ1-1, with D perhaps TRBD1 (6 bases). The receptor comes from a woman aged 25 to 39 with Graves' ophthalmopathy. Sample: blood. The CDR3 spells CSATVPGHLAGAFF. Here the CDR3 DNA reads TGCAGTGCTACCGTTCCGGGACACCTCGCCGGAGCTTTCTTT.